What follows are 8 T cell receptor beta chains derived from one specimen sequenced in a study of blood T cell repertoires in COVID-19. Profiling relied on immunoSEQ multiplex PCR, and the TCRdb table lists in-frame clones only, not all of them. The sample yields around 200,000 clones, 70% to 90% seen once. Sample: peripheral blood. The source of these receptors is a woman aged 55-70 years with COVID-19, enrolled during active disease.

V is TRBV10-2 and J is TRBJ2-5; 15 bases match TRBD2. The V gene's germline CDR1 is WSHSY and CDR2 SAAADI. With 0 bases clipped from V and 4 bases from J, the junction kept 3 bases outside the gene matches. The CDR3 totals 17 residues. The CDR3 DNA is TGCGCCAGCAGTGAGTCCCGGGGACTAGCGGGAGGAGAGACCCAGTACTTC. As protein: CASSESRGLAGGETQYF.

This clone was seen only a few times. The chain employs TRBV28 and TRBJ2-7, with TRBD1 as a possible D gene (5 bases). V was pared by 6 bases and J by 0 bases, with 9 bases between. The CDR3 has 13 amino acids. Germline lookup yields CDR1 MDHEN and CDR2 SYDVKM. CDR3 bases: TGTGCCAGCAGGACGACAGCCTCCTACGAGCAGTACTTC. Amino acid sequence: CASRTTASYEQYF.

The J gene is TRBJ1-2, the V gene TRBV28, with 8 bases identical to TRBD1. The ends lost 2 bases at V and 6 bases at J; junction bases unmatched: 5. CDR3 length equals 14 residues. The germline gives CDR1 MDHEN, CDR2 SYDVKM. DNA for the CDR3: TGTGCCAGCAGTTTAACGGGACAGGCTGATGGCTACACCTTC. Its translation is CASSLTGQADGYTF.

The rearrangement joins TRBV12-5 to TRBJ2-5; D perhaps matches TRBD1 (6 bases). V lost 6 bases to trimming and J lost 9 bases, with 17 bases between them. Germline V CDR1 and CDR2: LGHNT, FRNRAP. This CDR3 spans 13 amino acids. The CDR3 loop reads CASGTDSWVAQYF. In DNA, the CDR3 is TGTGCTAGTGGCACGGACAGTTGGGTGGCCCAGTACTTC.

V usage is TRBV5-6 and J usage is TRBJ2-2; a weak D match, TRBD2 (6 bases). Germline V gene sequence: CDR1 SGHDT, CDR2 YYEEEE. The CDR3 loop spans 14 amino acids. Trimming removed 2 bases from V and 7 bases from J, with 12 bases in between. The CDR3 here is CASSLGMRDGELFF. CDR3 sequence (DNA): TGTGCCAGCAGCTTAGGCATGCGGGACGGGGAGCTGTTTTTT.

The rearrangement uses TRBV6-5 and TRBJ2-7; 11 bases map to TRBD2. Germline trimming cut 6 bases from V and 3 bases from J; bases unmatched to any gene: 4. The CDR3 runs 14 residues. Germline values: CDR1 MNHEY, CDR2 SVGAGI. For the CDR3, the DNA is TGTGCCAGCAGCAGACTAGCGGGGAACTACGAGCAGTACTTC. This sequence encodes CASSRLAGNYEQYF.

This sequence joins TRBV6-5 and TRBJ1-1; maybe TRBD1 (6 bases). This CDR3 contains 13 residues. V shed 2 bases and J shed 6 bases, with 10 bases lying between them. The V gene's germline CDR1 is MNHEY and CDR2 SVGAGI. The CDR3 here is CASSYGGAPEAFF. The CDR3 DNA is TGTGCCAGCAGTTACGGGGGGGCACCTGAAGCTTTCTTT.

The V call is TRBV6-6, the J call TRBJ2-2; D is unresolved. Germline CDR1 and CDR2: MNHNY and SVGAGI (reference sequence). This CDR3 has 14 residues. The V end was cut by 6 bases, the J end by 0 bases, with 8 bases between. Written as DNA, the CDR3 is TGTGCCAGCAGCGCCCGCGCGAACACCGGGGAGCTGTTTTTT. As protein: CASSARANTGELFF.